The rows below give T cell receptor beta chains drawn from one sample of a study of high-grade serous ovarian cancer treatment subgroups. Sequencing was performed with immunoSEQ multiplex PCR; in TCRdb, only in-frame clones are kept and a portion is missing. The sample records a few thousand clones, roughly 71% being singletons. Sample: tumor tissue. The receptors were sampled from a human donor with high-grade serous ovarian cancer. The conserved cysteine and the conserved F or W are not part of the CDR3 here. The D gene is left open where the match is weak.

V gene: TRBV19
D gene: -
CDR3 protein: ASSDTKHDGYT

V gene: TRBV5-1
D gene: TRBD1
CDR3 protein: ASSLGTGNFQPQH

V gene: TRBV19
D gene: -
CDR3 protein: ASRTQAVSSYNEQF

V gene: TRBV28
D gene: TRBD1
CDR3 protein: ASSPRTGMGNIQY

V gene: TRBV7-9
D gene: TRBD1
CDR3 protein: ASSDRDRGTH

V gene: TRBV5-5
D gene: TRBD1
CDR3 protein: ASSLQPGQLRIASNEKLF

V gene: TRBV7-7
D gene: TRBD1
CDR3 protein: ASSAGTADSGANVLT

V gene: TRBV5-1
D gene: TRBD1
CDR3 protein: ASSPGSTGVFGYT

V gene: TRBV27
D gene: TRBD1
CDR3 protein: ASSFSWTGNTEAF

V gene: TRBV19
D gene: -
CDR3 protein: ASSIKGSTGELF

V gene: TRBV4-3
D gene: -
CDR3 protein: ASSQGGGESVGYT

V gene: TRBV10-2
D gene: -
CDR3 protein: ASSANGRNTEAF

V gene: TRBV18
D gene: -
CDR3 protein: ASSPRDSTDTQY

V gene: TRBV7-9
D gene: -
CDR3 protein: ASSSSSETQY

V gene: TRBV11-1
D gene: -
CDR3 protein: ASSGQGGRSYNEQF

V gene: TRBV6-6
D gene: -
CDR3 protein: ASSLVGGRSEKLF

V gene: TRBV19
D gene: -
CDR3 protein: ASSTVDRYEQY

V gene: TRBV5-1
D gene: -
CDR3 protein: ASSLGAAYEQY

V gene: TRBV19
D gene: TRBD1
CDR3 protein: ASSHRGQSETQY

V gene: TRBV28
D gene: -
CDR3 protein: ASSSSIEVTDEQF

V gene: TRBV30
D gene: -
CDR3 protein: AWGAPGGYSNQPQH

V gene: TRBV21-1
D gene: -
CDR3 protein: ASSTRLATDTQY

V gene: TRBV10-3
D gene: -
CDR3 protein: AISEGEYYGYT

V gene: TRBV6-4
D gene: -
CDR3 protein: ASSDGADTGELF

V gene: TRBV7-2
D gene: -
CDR3 protein: ASSYQGGQPQH

V gene: TRBV1
D gene: -
CDR3 protein: TSSLERRCRLVKTQY

V gene: TRBV7-6
D gene: TRBD1
CDR3 protein: ASSPPGGGLNTEAF

V gene: TRBV5-5
D gene: -
CDR3 protein: ASSVRENTEAF

V gene: TRBV27
D gene: -
CDR3 protein: ASSLFPIGNEQY

V gene: TRBV7-3
D gene: TRBD2
CDR3 protein: ASSLSGGASDTQY

V gene: TRBV7-8
D gene: TRBD1
CDR3 protein: ASRHIKGALLDQETQY

V gene: TRBV19
D gene: -
CDR3 protein: ASSPSGGSGNEQF

V gene: TRBV6-6
D gene: -
CDR3 protein: ASSSRSGVSGNTIY

V gene: TRBV4-3
D gene: -
CDR3 protein: ASSQAGALSSGNTIY

V gene: TRBV4-2
D gene: TRBD1
CDR3 protein: ASSQDWDSFPPQH

V gene: TRBV7-8
D gene: -
CDR3 protein: ASSLWDTPSNYGYT

V gene: TRBV20-1
D gene: -
CDR3 protein: SGELNYGYT

V gene: TRBV28
D gene: -
CDR3 protein: ASGEGLSNQPQH

V gene: TRBV27
D gene: -
CDR3 protein: ASSLRDGYEQY

V gene: TRBV6-5
D gene: -
CDR3 protein: ASSSHREAF

V gene: TRBV5-1
D gene: -
CDR3 protein: ASSQQGRNSPLH

V gene: TRBV15
D gene: TRBD1
CDR3 protein: ATSNRGRGEKLF

V gene: TRBV4-3
D gene: -
CDR3 protein: ASSQEVGNTIY

V gene: TRBV6-1
D gene: -
CDR3 protein: ASSLQGIGNTIY

V gene: TRBV6-5
D gene: TRBD1
CDR3 protein: ASSSPGQGGDTEAF

V gene: TRBV6-5
D gene: TRBD1
CDR3 protein: ASKREGADYGYT

V gene: TRBV6-5
D gene: TRBD1
CDR3 protein: ASRGTGWTEAF

V gene: TRBV5-1
D gene: -
CDR3 protein: ASASGAAGNEQF

V gene: TRBV4-1
D gene: -
CDR3 protein: ASSVRENTEAF

V gene: TRBV4-1
D gene: TRBD1
CDR3 protein: ASSQVGSRQGAGEQY

V gene: TRBV10-2
D gene: TRBD2
CDR3 protein: ASTVGGGTQY

V gene: TRBV19
D gene: TRBD2
CDR3 protein: ASSNQAGGAYNEQF

V gene: TRBV6-6
D gene: TRBD1
CDR3 protein: ASSATPTGEDGYT

V gene: TRBV29-1
D gene: -
CDR3 protein: SVGQVQGGGKAF

V gene: TRBV6-1
D gene: -
CDR3 protein: ASSEWGRGSSYEQY